The 30 T cell receptor beta chains below were found in one sample sequenced in a study of memory CD8 T cells in hepatitis C reinfection (dated by TCRdb to about 2017). The label giving this sample's time point can be read as: late/post reinfection, 12 to 24 weeks after detection. The sorted cells were sequenced directly ex vivo, without any in vitro expansion ahead of TCR sequencing. Library preparation employed the immunoSEQ multiplex PCR assay. What TCRdb holds here is the immuneACCESS table cut down to in-frame rearrangements. Part of the clones is not present; checked against another copy, under half of the missing clones reflect an unresolved V gene, and the others are unexplained. In all, the sample holds a few hundred clones, and 72% of those were seen once. Together, the top ten hold around a fifth of the sample. The material sequenced was HCV tetramer-positive CD8+ T cells sorted from blood. In light of the paper, this sample's cell subset or site label describes: HCV epitope-specific MHC class I tetramer+ CD8 T cells. The source is a man younger than 30 with hepatitis C virus infection.

Judged by abundance, this clone is hyperexpanded. This chain connects TRBV7-6 to TRBJ2-1, with TRBD2 identical over 9 bases. CDR3 length: 15 residues. CDR1 and CDR2 (germline): SGHVS, FNYEAQ. The junction had 5 bases not matched to a gene; V was cut back by 1 base and J by 7 bases. This chain's CDR3 is CASSLEVAGGNEQFF. The CDR3 DNA sequence: TGTGCCAGCAGCTTAGAGGTTGCGGGAGGGAATGAGCAGTTCTTC.

This clone has a handful of counts. This chain uses TRBV7-8 with TRBJ1-1; D is perhaps TRBD1 (5 bases). The CDR3 totals 13 residues. Germline V gene sequence: CDR1 SGHVS, CDR2 FQNEAQ. The V end lost 4 bases, the J end lost 8 bases, and 14 bases lay between the germline ends. CDR3 DNA: TGTGCCAGCAGCTCCGGGAGGGGAAGCGAAGCTTTCTTT. Its protein is CASSSGRGSEAFF.

The chain joins TRBV7-6 to TRBJ2-1; 8 bases map to TRBD1. V trimming: 4 bases; J trimming: 3 bases; junction bases outside the gene matches: 11. Per germline, CDR1 SGHVS and CDR2 FNYEAQ. The CDR3 covers 17 residues. DNA of the CDR3: TGTGCCAGCAGCTCTATAATCCCGGGACAGGACTACAATGAGCAGTTCTTC. Encoded protein: CASSSIIPGQDYNEQFF.

On this clone itself: Other DNA sequences in this sample translate to the same CDR3. The chain has TRBV7-2 and TRBJ2-5; TRBD2 agrees at 12 bases. The CDR3 spans 17 residues. Germline V gene sequence: CDR1 SGHTA, CDR2 FQGNSA. With V trimmed by 1 base and J by 0 bases, 3 bases remained unmatched. The DNA of the CDR3 is TGTGCCAGCAGCTTAGTAACTAGCGGGGGGTACCAAGAGACCCAGTACTTC. Its translation is CASSLVTSGGYQETQYF.

This clone qualifies as hyperexpanded. The chain employs TRBV19 and TRBJ1-5; unclear D gene. In germline, CDR1 is LNHDA, CDR2 SQIVND (reference sequence). Trimming removed 4 bases at V and 0 bases at J, with 16 bases between. The CDR3 consists of 17 residues. In DNA form, the CDR3 reads TGTGCCAGTAGTACCCCCCCGGGAGTGAATAGCAATCAGCCCCAGCATTTT. Encoded protein: CASSTPPGVNSNQPQHF.

The J gene is TRBJ2-4, the V gene TRBV5-6; 8 bases are shared with TRBD1. In germline, CDR1 is SGHDT, CDR2 YYEEEE. After removal of 4 bases from V and 5 bases from J, the junction contained 5 bases not matched to a gene. CDR3 size: 14 residues. In DNA form, the CDR3 reads TGTGCCAGCAGCGCGGACAGGGAGGAAAACATTCAGTACTTC. Translating gives CASSADREENIQYF.

The chain joins TRBV10-2 to TRBJ2-3; 13 bases map to TRBD2. V was clipped by 1 base and J by 4 bases; unmatched bases: 14. CDR1 is WSHSY and CDR2 is SAAADI in the germline V gene. CDR3 length equals 20 residues. CDR3 region: CASSEFQVEGTSGIPDTQYF. As DNA, the CDR3 is TGCGCCAGCAGTGAGTTCCAGGTGGAGGGGACTAGCGGGATCCCAGATACGCAGTATTTT.

The chain joins TRBV28 to TRBJ1-5; D perhaps matches TRBD1 (5 bases). The V end lost 5 bases, the J end lost 2 bases, and 10 bases lay between the germline ends. This CDR3 comprises 14 residues. CDR1 is MDHEN and CDR2 is SYDVKM in the germline V gene. The chain's CDR3 is CASSTRVGNQPQHF. In DNA, the CDR3 is TGTGCCAGCAGTACCAGGGTGGGCAATCAGCCCCAGCATTTT.

V gene TRBV5-4 combines with J gene TRBJ2-7; TRBD2 aligns across 7 bases. The CDR3 runs to 17 residues. In germline, CDR1 is SGHNT, CDR2 YYREEE (reference sequence). The ends lost 6 bases at V and 2 bases at J; junction bases unmatched: 17. CDR3 in amino acids: CASTLGEGSGVAYEQYF. CDR3 nucleotides: TGTGCCAGCACCCTGGGAGAGGGCAGCGGGGTAGCCTACGAGCAGTACTTC.

This clone was found once. The rearrangement joins TRBV10-1 to TRBJ2-1; TRBD1 agrees at 7 bases. The trim removed 1 base at V and 4 bases at J, leaving 4 bases unmatched. The CDR3 totals 15 residues. CDR1 is WNHNN, CDR2 SYGVQD, per germline (reference sequence). In DNA form, the CDR3 reads TGCGCCAGCAGTGAGTACAGACAGGGATACAATGAGCAGTTCTTC. This translates into CASSEYRQGYNEQFF.

This clone has just a few counts. DNA for the CDR3: TGTGCCAGCAGCCAAGAAATAAGCGGGGGAAACACCGGGGAGCTGTTTTTT. It is translated as CASSQEISGGNTGELFF. The genes are TRBV4-2 and TRBJ2-2, with TRBD2 identical over 8 bases. Losses at the gene ends were 0 bases for V and 2 bases for J; bases not matched to a gene: 5. CDR1 and CDR2 from the germline V gene are LGHNA and YNFKEQ. CDR3 length: 17 amino acids.

J is TRBJ2-3 and V is TRBV7-8; tentatively, D is TRBD1 (5 bases). Deletions cut 4 bases from V and 3 bases from J, with 14 bases between. The CDR3 covers 15 residues. Germline-derived CDR1 and CDR2 are SGHVS and FQNEAQ. The CDR3 loop reads CASSSPTDTTDTQYF. In DNA form, the CDR3 reads TGTGCCAGCAGCTCACCGACAGACACGACAGATACGCAGTATTTT.

This sequence joins TRBV28 and TRBJ1-1; 7 nucleotides agree with TRBD1. V lost 7 bases, J lost 5 bases, and 7 bases stayed unmatched. Looked up from germline, CDR1 is MDHEN and CDR2 is SYDVKM. This CDR3 comprises 13 residues. For the CDR3, the DNA is TGTGCCAGCAACGAGGGGGCAGGGACTGAAGCTTTCTTT. It yields the protein CASNEGAGTEAFF.

V is TRBV11-2 and J is TRBJ2-5; 11 bases align to TRBD2. Germline values: CDR1 SGHAT, CDR2 FQNNGV. V lost 5 bases and J lost 5; bases outside the gene matches: 7. The CDR3 extends over 15 amino acids. This CDR3 reads CASSAASGGWETQYF. The CDR3 bases are TGTGCCAGCAGCGCCGCTAGCGGGGGGTGGGAGACCCAGTACTTC.

The table lists this clone with a few counts. V usage is TRBV6-6 and J usage is TRBJ2-7; the D gene is possibly TRBD2 (6 bases). The CDR3 runs 16 residues. The V and J ends lost 4 bases and 0 bases respectively, with 16 bases between them. Germline V gene data show CDR1 as MNHNY and CDR2 as SVGAGI (reference sequence). The CDR3 loop reads CASSSAPEGLSYEQYF. CDR3 in DNA: TGTGCCAGCAGTTCCGCCCCGGAGGGCCTCTCCTACGAGCAGTACTTC.

CDR3 loop: CASSVGPTRTSGGETQYF. The CDR3 coding sequence is TGTGCCAGCAGCGTAGGCCCCACTCGGACTAGCGGGGGAGAGACCCAGTACTTC. The chain carries TRBV9 and TRBJ2-5, with 13 positions matching TRBD2. This CDR3 is built from 18 residues. CDR1 is SGDLS and CDR2 is YYNGEE in the germline V gene. J was trimmed by 4 bases and V by 0 bases; bases with no gene match: 9. Complete variable domain (other parts from reference TRBV9 and TRBJ2-5): DSGVTQTPKHLITATGQRVTLRCSPRSGDLSVYWYQQSLDQGLQFLIQYYNGEERAKGNILERFSAQQFPDLHSELNLSSLELGDSALYFCASSVGPTRTSGGETQYFGPGTRLLVL.

This clone came up a few times. Other DNA sequences in this sample translate to the same CDR3. The gene calls are TRBV5-5 and TRBJ1-4, with no clear D. In germline, CDR1 is SGHKS, CDR2 YYEKEE (reference sequence). V lost 0 bases and J 4 bases, leaving 10 bases between the germline ends. The length of the CDR3 is 15 residues. The chain's CDR3 is CASSLGGLLNEKLFF. For the CDR3, the DNA is TGTGCCAGCAGCTTGGGAGGACTCCTTAATGAAAAACTGTTTTTT.

The gene calls are TRBV21-1 and TRBJ2-1; TRBD2 is the table's D call, not checked against the DNA. TRBV21-1 is a pseudogene segment. The CDR3 has 16 residues. The CDR3 is CASSGRRERPYNEQFF. CDR3 in DNA: TGTGCCAGCAGCGGACGGAGGGAGCGGCCCTACAATGAGCAGTTCTTC.

This rearrangement joins TRBV5-4 to TRBJ2-3, with 12 positions matching TRBD2. Per germline, CDR1 SGHNT and CDR2 YYREEE (reference sequence). V lost 4 bases to trimming and J lost 2 bases; unmatched junction nucleotides: 8. This CDR3 is 17 amino acids long. Written as DNA, the CDR3 is TGTGCCAGCAGCCCGGAAACTAGCGGGGGGTACACAGATACGCAGTATTTT. Translating it yields CASSPETSGGYTDTQYF.

This clone turned up a few times. This chain uses TRBV5-6 with TRBJ1-1; TRBD1 aligns across 7 bases. V was clipped by 3 bases and J by 0 bases; unmatched bases: 11. Germline V gene lookup returns CDR1 SGHDT and CDR2 YYEEEE. CDR3 length equals 17 residues. This CDR3 is CASSSPRGRYMNTEAFF. The CDR3 DNA is TGTGCCAGCAGCTCGCCTAGGGGGCGCTATATGAACACTGAAGCTTTCTTT.

This chain links TRBV2 with TRBJ2-3; 9 nucleotides line up with TRBD2. The V and J ends lost 8 bases and 3 bases, in that order; junction bases with no gene match: 3. The germline V gene has CDR1 SNHLY and CDR2 FYNNEI. CDR3 length: 13 amino acids. DNA of the CDR3: TGTGCCAGCTTCCTAGCGGGGACAGATACGCAGTATTTT. Encoded protein: CASFLAGTDTQYF.

V is TRBV29-1 and J is TRBJ1-1; no clear D. The CDR3 totals 15 residues. The V and J ends lost 3 bases and 3 bases respectively, with 17 bases between them. Germline values: CDR1 SQVTM, CDR2 ANQGSEA. The CDR3 nucleotides read TGCAGCGTTGAGGGCCCGGGGAATGGAGACACTGAAGCTTTCTTT. Its protein is CSVEGPGNGDTEAFF.

V gene TRBV19 combines with J gene TRBJ2-1; 8 bases fit TRBD1. From germline, CDR1 is LNHDA and CDR2 SQIVND (reference sequence). Germline trimming cut 3 bases from V and 5 bases from J; bases unmatched to any gene: 6. This CDR3 is built from 15 residues. The CDR3 sequence: CASSIPGGFHNEQFF. Written as DNA, the CDR3 is TGTGCCAGTAGTATCCCAGGGGGCTTTCACAATGAGCAGTTCTTC.

Points on this clone: Other DNA sequences in this sample translate to the same CDR3. This chain connects TRBV28 to TRBJ2-1; 10 bases line up with TRBD1. The CDR3 runs 14 residues. Trimming removed 3 bases from V and 5 bases from J; junction bases left unmatched: 1. Germline V gene data show CDR1 as MDHEN and CDR2 as SYDVKM. The DNA for the CDR3 is TGTGCCAGCAGTTTTGGGACAGGGGACAATGAGCAGTTCTTC. Translating it yields CASSFGTGDNEQFF.

This chain uses TRBV6-1 with TRBJ2-7; tentative D call: TRBD1 (5 bases). V dropped 3 bases and J dropped 0 bases, with 15 bases sitting between them. CDR1 MNHNS and CDR2 SASEGT come from the germline V gene. The CDR3 spans 16 residues. CDR3 in amino acids: CASSDLTDRLSYEQYF. CDR3 nucleotide sequence: TGTGCCAGCAGTGATCTAACCGACAGACTCTCCTACGAGCAGTACTTC.

In this sample, this clone turned up once. The chain links TRBV4-2 to TRBJ2-2; 12 positions match TRBD2. The CDR3 sequence is 17 residues long. CDR1 is LGHNA, CDR2 YNFKEQ, per germline. V gave up 3 bases and J gave up 8 bases; unmatched junction bases: 10. In DNA, the CDR3 is TGTGCCAGCAGCCAGGAACTAGCGGGAGGCGGTTGGGGGGAGCTGTTTTTT. Encoded protein: CASSQELAGGGWGELFF.

The chain joins TRBV28 to TRBJ2-1, with 11 bases aligning to TRBD2. Germline assignment: CDR1 MDHEN and CDR2 SYDVKM. V trimming: 7 bases; J trimming: 8 bases; junction bases outside the gene matches: 10. The CDR3 length is 15 residues. The CDR3 is CASTRSGGEADEQFF. The CDR3 DNA is TGTGCCAGCACCCGTAGCGGGGGGGAGGCGGATGAGCAGTTCTTC.

The chain joins TRBV27 to TRBJ2-7, with 9 bases lining up with TRBD2. Germline V gene sequence: CDR1 MNHEY, CDR2 SMNVEV (reference sequence). V lost 1 base to trimming and J lost 4 bases; unmatched junction nucleotides: 14. The CDR3 spans 18 residues. CDR3 coding DNA: TGTGCCAGCAGTTTATACGGGTCGGGTGTAGCGGGAGTTTACGAGCAGTACTTC. Translated, it gives CASSLYGSGVAGVYEQYF.

The CDR3 protein is CASSPGTSGMFQETQYF. The CDR3, as DNA: TGTGCCAGCAGCCCCGGGACTAGCGGGATGTTCCAAGAGACCCAGTACTTC. The J gene is TRBJ2-5, the V gene TRBV4-2, with 13 positions matching TRBD2. The CDR3 totals 17 residues. Germline-derived CDR1 and CDR2 are LGHNA and YNFKEQ. Trimming at V came to 4 bases and at J to 1 base, leaving 6 bases not matched to a gene.

The chain has TRBV4-3 and TRBJ2-5; 14 nucleotides agree with TRBD2. V lost 0 bases to trimming and J lost 5 bases; unmatched junction nucleotides: 11. The CDR3 is 19 residues long. CDR1 and CDR2 (germline): LGHNA, YSLEER. This chain's CDR3 is CASSQEPYATSGGGETQYF. The CDR3 DNA follows: TGCGCCAGCAGCCAAGAACCTTACGCGACTAGCGGGGGGGGCGAGACCCAGTACTTC.